The rows below give T cell receptor beta chains drawn from one sample of a study of T cell changes during pregnancy in multiple sclerosis. Libraries were prepared by immunoSEQ multiplex PCR; TCRdb keeps only in-frame clonotypes and omits some of them. The sample records some 41,000 clones, 85% to 95% being singletons. Sequences were derived from CD8+ T cells from peripheral blood mononuclear cells, sampled in the third trimester of pregnancy. These receptor sequences come from a female donor with multiple sclerosis, enrolled in a pregnancy study. The CDR3 runs from the conserved cysteine through the conserved F or W. Each record gives: CDR3 protein, CDR3 DNA, V gene, D gene, clone size, J gene. D genes are given only for firm matches. Not all rows give a size; the values are once, few, many and, for expanded clones, a class.

CASAYRDIRVGTPYEQYF TGTGCCAGCGCCTACCGGGACATTCGGGTGGGGACCCCCTACGAGCAGTACTTC TRBV27 . . TRBJ2-7
CASSRTVITDTQYF TGTGCCAGCAGCAGGACAGTGATTACAGATACGCAGTATTTT TRBV5-5 . . TRBJ2-3
CASSLAGGQETQYF TGTGCCAGCAGCTTGGCCGGGGGGCAAGAGACCCAGTACTTC TRBV5-5 TRBD2 . TRBJ2-5
CASSPRQDNLAKNIQYF TGTGCCAGCAGCCCAAGGCAGGACAACCTAGCCAAAAACATTCAGTACTTC TRBV7-9 . few TRBJ2-4
CASSLSGGNQPQHF TGTGCCAGCAGCTTAAGCGGAGGCAATCAGCCCCAGCATTTT TRBV7-9 . few TRBJ1-5
CATSRVPEETQYF TGTGCCACCAGCAGAGTGCCAGAAGAGACCCAGTACTTC TRBV15 . . TRBJ2-5
CASSPLLGVPFATNEKLFF TGCGCCAGCAGCCCCCTACTCGGGGTCCCCTTTGCAACTAATGAAAAACTGTTTTTT TRBV4-3 . . TRBJ1-4
CASSFPGQRQETQYF TGTGCCAGCAGCTTCCCGGGACAGCGGCAAGAGACCCAGTACTTC TRBV5-4 TRBD1 . TRBJ2-5
CASSYSTATNEKLFF TGTGCCAGCAGTTACTCGACAGCAACTAATGAAAAACTGTTTTTT TRBV6-5 . . TRBJ1-4
CAWSVLIPYEQYF TGTGCCTGGAGTGTACTTATCCCCTACGAGCAGTACTTC TRBV30 . . TRBJ2-7
CASSFGTGNYEQYF TGTGCCAGCAGCTTTGGGACAGGGAACTACGAGCAGTACTTC TRBV5-6 TRBD1 . TRBJ2-7
CASSVGRTENTDTQYF TGTGCCAGCAGCGTAGGGCGGACAGAAAACACAGATACGCAGTATTTT TRBV9 . . TRBJ2-3
CASSFSGRQAYNEQFF TGTGCCAGCAGCTTTAGCGGGAGGCAAGCCTACAATGAGCAGTTCTTC TRBV7-2 TRBD2 . TRBJ2-1
CASSERTRLQETQYF TGTGCCAGCAGTGAGCGGACACGACTTCAAGAGACCCAGTACTTC TRBV2 . . TRBJ2-5
CASSLGGINTEAFF TGTGCCAGCAGCTTGGGCGGGATAAACACTGAAGCTTTCTTT TRBV7-9 . . TRBJ1-1
CSVGRDPVVGYTF TGCAGCGTTGGGAGGGACCCTGTGGTGGGCTACACCTTC TRBV29-1 . . TRBJ1-2
CASSLSLLGQGATSRELFF TGTGCCAGCAGCTTGTCCCTTCTGGGGCAGGGGGCAACCTCGAGGGAGCTGTTTTTT TRBV5-5 TRBD1 . TRBJ2-2
CATSGRQNYGYTF TGTGCCACCAGCGGTCGACAGAACTATGGCTACACCTTC TRBV15 . . TRBJ1-2
CAWRPRDAAYEQYF TGTGCCTGGAGGCCGCGGGACGCAGCCTACGAGCAGTACTTC TRBV30 . . TRBJ2-7
CASSILAGNFYNEQFF TGCGCCAGCAGCATACTAGCGGGCAACTTCTACAATGAGCAGTTCTTC TRBV5-1 TRBD2 . TRBJ2-1
CASSYGQGSDEQFF TGTGCCAGCAGCTACGGACAGGGGTCTGACGAGCAGTTCTTC TRBV7-9 TRBD1 . TRBJ2-1
CASRDTMTGTNEKLFF TGTGCCAGCAGAGATACGATGACAGGCACTAATGAAAAACTGTTTTTT TRBV7-9 . . TRBJ1-4
CASSQAEDRAYNEQFF TGTGCCAGCAGCCAAGCCGAGGACAGGGCATACAATGAGCAGTTCTTC TRBV4-2 TRBD1 . TRBJ2-1
CASSSFPFAGDTEAFF TGTGCCAGCAGTTCCTTCCCCTTTGCCGGGGACACTGAAGCTTTCTTT TRBV27 . . TRBJ1-1
CASSFSSGSADTQYF TGTGCCAGCAGTTTCAGTAGCGGGAGTGCAGATACGCAGTATTTT TRBV27 TRBD2 . TRBJ2-3
CASSIDSNEQFF TGCGCCAGCAGCATAGACAGTAATGAGCAGTTCTTC TRBV5-1 . . TRBJ2-1
CAWSSPGTSGSGELFF TGTGCCTGGAGCTCTCCCGGGACTAGCGGGTCCGGGGAGCTGTTTTTT TRBV30 TRBD2 . TRBJ2-2
CASSQEAGGRYEQYF TGCGCCAGCAGCCAAGAAGCGGGAGGACGCTACGAGCAGTACTTC TRBV4-1 TRBD2 . TRBJ2-7
CASSLGVAGELFF TGTGCCAGCAGTTTAGGGGTTGCCGGGGAGCTGTTTTTT TRBV2 . . TRBJ2-2
CAIRTSGSSYNEQFF TGTGCCATCAGAACTAGCGGGAGCTCCTACAATGAGCAGTTCTTC TRBV10-3 TRBD2 . TRBJ2-1
CSVDSDNEQFF TGCAGCGTTGACAGCGACAATGAGCAGTTCTTC TRBV29-1 . . TRBJ2-1